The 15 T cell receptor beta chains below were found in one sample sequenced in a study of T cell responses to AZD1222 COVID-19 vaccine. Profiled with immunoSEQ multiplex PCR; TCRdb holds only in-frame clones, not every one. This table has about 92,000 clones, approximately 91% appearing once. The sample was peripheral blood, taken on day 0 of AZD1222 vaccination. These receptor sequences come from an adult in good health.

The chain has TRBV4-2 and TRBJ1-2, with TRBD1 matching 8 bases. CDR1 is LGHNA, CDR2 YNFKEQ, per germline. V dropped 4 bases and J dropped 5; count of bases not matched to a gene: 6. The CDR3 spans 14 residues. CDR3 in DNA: TGTGCCAGCAGCCCTCGGACAGGGCAGTATGGCTACACCTTC. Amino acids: CASSPRTGQYGYTF.

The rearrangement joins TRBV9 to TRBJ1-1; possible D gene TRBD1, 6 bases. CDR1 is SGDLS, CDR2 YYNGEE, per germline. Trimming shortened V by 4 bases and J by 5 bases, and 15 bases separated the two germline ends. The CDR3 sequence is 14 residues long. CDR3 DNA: TGTGCCAGCAGCCCTCAACAGGGAGAAACTGAAGCTTTCTTT. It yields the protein CASSPQQGETEAFF.

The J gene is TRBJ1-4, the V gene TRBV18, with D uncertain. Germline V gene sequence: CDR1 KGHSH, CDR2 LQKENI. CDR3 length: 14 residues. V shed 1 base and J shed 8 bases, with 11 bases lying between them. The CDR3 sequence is CASSPQGVGEKLFF. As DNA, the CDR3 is TGTGCCAGCTCACCACAGGGTGTTGGAGAAAAACTGTTTTTT.

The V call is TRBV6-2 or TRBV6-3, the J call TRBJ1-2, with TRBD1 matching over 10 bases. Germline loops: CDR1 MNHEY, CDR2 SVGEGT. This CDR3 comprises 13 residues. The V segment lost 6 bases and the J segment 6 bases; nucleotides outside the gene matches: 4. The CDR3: CASSKTGGDGYTF. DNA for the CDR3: TGTGCCAGCAGCAAGACAGGGGGCGATGGCTACACCTTC.

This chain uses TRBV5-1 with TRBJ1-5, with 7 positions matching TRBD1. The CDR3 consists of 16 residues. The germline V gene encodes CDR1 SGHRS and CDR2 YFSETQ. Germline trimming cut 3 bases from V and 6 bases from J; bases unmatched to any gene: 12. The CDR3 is CASSSGPTPGGQPQHF. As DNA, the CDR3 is TGCGCCAGCAGCTCCGGACCGACGCCAGGGGGTCAGCCCCAGCATTTT.

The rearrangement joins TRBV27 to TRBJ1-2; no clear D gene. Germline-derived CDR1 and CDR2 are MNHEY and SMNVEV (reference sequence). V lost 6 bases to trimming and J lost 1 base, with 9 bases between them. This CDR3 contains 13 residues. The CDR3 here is CASRSPVNYGYTF. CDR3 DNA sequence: TGTGCCAGCAGATCGCCTGTTAACTATGGCTACACCTTC.

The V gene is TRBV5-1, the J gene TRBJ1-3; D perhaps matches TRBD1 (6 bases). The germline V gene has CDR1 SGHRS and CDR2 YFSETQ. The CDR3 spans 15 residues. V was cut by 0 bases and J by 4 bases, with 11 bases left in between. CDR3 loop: CASSLGGRQGNTIYF. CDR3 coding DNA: TGCGCCAGCAGCTTGGGGGGGCGACAGGGAAACACCATATATTTT.

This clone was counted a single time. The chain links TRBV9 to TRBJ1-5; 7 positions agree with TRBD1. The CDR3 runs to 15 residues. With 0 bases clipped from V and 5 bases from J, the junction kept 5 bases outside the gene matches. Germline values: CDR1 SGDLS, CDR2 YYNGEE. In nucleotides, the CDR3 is TGTGCCAGCAGCGTAGACGGCGACAGGGATCAGCCCCAGCATTTT. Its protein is CASSVDGDRDQPQHF.

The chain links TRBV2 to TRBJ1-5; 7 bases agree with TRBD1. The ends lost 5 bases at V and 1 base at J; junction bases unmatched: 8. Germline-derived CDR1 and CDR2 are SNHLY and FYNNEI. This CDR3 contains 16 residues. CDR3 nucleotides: TGTGCCAGCAGTTTGACAGGGCCGGGAAGCAATCAGCCCCAGCATTTT. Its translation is CASSLTGPGSNQPQHF.

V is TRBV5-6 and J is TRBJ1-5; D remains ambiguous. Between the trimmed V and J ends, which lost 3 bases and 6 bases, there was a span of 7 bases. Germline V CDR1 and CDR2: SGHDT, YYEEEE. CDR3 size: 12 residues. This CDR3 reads CASSSLGQPQHF. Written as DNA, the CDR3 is TGTGCCAGCAGCTCACTTGGTCAGCCCCAGCATTTT.

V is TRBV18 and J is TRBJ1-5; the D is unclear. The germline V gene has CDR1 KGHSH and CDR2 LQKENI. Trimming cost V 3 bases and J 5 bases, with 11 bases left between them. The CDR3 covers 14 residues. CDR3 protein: CASSPRDDHQPQHF. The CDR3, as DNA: TGTGCCAGCTCACCCCGGGATGATCATCAGCCCCAGCATTTT.

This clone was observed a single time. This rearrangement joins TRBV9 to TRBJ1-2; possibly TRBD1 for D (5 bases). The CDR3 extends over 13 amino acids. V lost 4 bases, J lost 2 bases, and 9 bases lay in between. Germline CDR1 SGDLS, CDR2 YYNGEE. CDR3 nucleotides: TGTGCCAGCAGCCCCGCAGGGAACTATGGCTACACCTTC. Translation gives CASSPAGNYGYTF.

The chain's CDR3 is CATTGGGIYNEQFF. The CDR3 region has the DNA TGTGCCACAACAGGCGGGGGAATCTACAATGAGCAGTTCTTC. This chain joins TRBV6-1 and TRBJ2-1; 7 nucleotides align to TRBD2. Germline CDR1 is MNHNS and CDR2 is SASEGT. After removal of 10 bases from V and 3 bases from J, the junction contained 9 bases not matched to a gene. The CDR3 totals 14 residues.

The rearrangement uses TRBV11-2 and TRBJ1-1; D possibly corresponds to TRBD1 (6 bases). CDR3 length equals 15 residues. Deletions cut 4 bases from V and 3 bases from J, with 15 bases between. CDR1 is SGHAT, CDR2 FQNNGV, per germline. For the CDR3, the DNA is TGTGCCAGCAGCTGGTCCACTTACAGGGACACTGAAGCTTTCTTT. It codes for CASSWSTYRDTEAFF.

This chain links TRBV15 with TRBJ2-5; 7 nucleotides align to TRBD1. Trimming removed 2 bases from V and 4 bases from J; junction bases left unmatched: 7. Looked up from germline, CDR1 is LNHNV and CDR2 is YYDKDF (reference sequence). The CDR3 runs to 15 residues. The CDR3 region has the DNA TGTGCCACCAGCAGACAAAGACAGGGTCGAGAGACCCAGTACTTC. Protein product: CATSRQRQGRETQYF.